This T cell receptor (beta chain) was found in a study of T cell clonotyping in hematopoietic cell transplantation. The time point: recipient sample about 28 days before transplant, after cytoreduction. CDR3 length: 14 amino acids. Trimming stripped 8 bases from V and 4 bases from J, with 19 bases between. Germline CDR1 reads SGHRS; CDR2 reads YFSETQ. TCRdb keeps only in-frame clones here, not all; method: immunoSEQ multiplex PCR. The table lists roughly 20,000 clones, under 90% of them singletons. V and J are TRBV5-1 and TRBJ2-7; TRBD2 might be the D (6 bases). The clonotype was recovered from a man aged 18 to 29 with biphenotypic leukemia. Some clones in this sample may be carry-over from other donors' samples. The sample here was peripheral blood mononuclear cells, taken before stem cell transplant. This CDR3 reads CASRPGGARYEQYF. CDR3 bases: TGCGCCAGTCGCCCCGGCGGGGCCCGGTACGAGCAGTACTTC. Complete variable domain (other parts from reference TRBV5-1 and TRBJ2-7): KAGVTQTPRYLIKTRGQQVTLSCSPISGHRSVSWYQQTPGQGLQFLFEYFSETQRNKGNFPGRFSGRQFSNSRSEMNVSTLELGDSALYLCASRPGGARYEQYFGPGTRLTVT.